The sequence of this T cell receptor (beta chain) was determined in a study of blood T cell repertoires in COVID-19. Across the study: Italy, Spain and the United States were the sources of the convalescent and acute COVID-19 samples.

Under the authors' procedure: Cell counts per sample came from amplifying reference gene primers. TCRdb keeps only in-frame clones here, not all; method: immunoSEQ multiplex PCR. V, J and clone size derive from that table, while D and trimming were established from the DNA sequence. The data hold about 370,000 clones, with around 90% observed a single time. The CDR3 covers 13 residues. The V and J ends lost 1 base and 8 bases, in that order; junction bases with no gene match: 1. Germline assignment: CDR1 SGHDN and CDR2 FVKESK. One Seattle source followed patients from active infection through their disease course.

The receptor's source is a woman under 40 with COVID-19, enrolled during active disease. The rearrangement uses TRBV14 and TRBJ2-1; 8 nucleotides align to TRBD1. Sequencing was performed on peripheral blood. This CDR3 is CASSQAGGHEQFF. CDR3 sequence (DNA): TGTGCCAGCAGCCAAGCAGGGGGCCATGAGCAGTTCTTC.